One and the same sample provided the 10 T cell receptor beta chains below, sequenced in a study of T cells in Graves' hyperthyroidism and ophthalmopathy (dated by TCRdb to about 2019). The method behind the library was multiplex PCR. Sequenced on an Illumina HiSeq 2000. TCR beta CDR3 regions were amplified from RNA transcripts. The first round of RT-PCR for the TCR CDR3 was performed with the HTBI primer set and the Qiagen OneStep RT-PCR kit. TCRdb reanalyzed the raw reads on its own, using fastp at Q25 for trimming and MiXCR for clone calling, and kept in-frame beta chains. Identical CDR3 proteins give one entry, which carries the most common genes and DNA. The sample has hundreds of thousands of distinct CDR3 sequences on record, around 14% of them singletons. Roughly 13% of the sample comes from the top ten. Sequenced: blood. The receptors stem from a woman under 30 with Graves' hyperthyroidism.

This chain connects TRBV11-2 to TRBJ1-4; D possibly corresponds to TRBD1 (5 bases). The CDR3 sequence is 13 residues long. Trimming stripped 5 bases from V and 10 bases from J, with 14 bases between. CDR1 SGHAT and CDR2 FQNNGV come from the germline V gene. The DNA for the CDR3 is TGTGCCAGCAGCAGTACGAGGGGTGGAAAACTGTTTTTT. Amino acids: CASSSTRGGKLFF.

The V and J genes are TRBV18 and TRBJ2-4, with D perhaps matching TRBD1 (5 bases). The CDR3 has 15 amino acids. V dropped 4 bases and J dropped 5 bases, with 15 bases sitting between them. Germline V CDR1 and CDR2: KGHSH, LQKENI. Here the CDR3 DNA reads TGTGCCAGCTCACTAAAAGGCGTGACAGAAAACATTCAGTACTTC. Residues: CASSLKGVTENIQYF.

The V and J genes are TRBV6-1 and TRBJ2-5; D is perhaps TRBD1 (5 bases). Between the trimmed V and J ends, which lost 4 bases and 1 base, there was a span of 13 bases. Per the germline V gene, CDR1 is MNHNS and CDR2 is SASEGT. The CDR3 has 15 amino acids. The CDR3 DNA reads TGTGCCAGCAGTGGGAACCTAGGGGCCCAAGAGACCCAGTACTTC. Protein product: CASSGNLGAQETQYF.

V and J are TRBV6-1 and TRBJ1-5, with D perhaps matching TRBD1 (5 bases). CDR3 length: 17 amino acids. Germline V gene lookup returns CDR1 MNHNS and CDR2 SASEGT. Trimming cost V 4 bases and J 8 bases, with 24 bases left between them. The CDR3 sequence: CASSALRGRSQRKPQHF. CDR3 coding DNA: TGTGCCAGCAGTGCCCTACGGGGACGCTCTCAGCGGAAGCCCCAGCATTTT.

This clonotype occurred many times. The CDR3 nucleotides read TGTGCCAGCAGCCAAGAAGGGAATCAGCCCCAGCATTTT. This codes for CASSQEGNQPQHF. The rearrangement links TRBV3-1 to TRBJ1-5; D unresolved. Germline CDR1 reads LGHDT; CDR2 reads YNNKEL (reference sequence). This CDR3 contains 13 residues. The ends were cut back, 0 bases at V and 4 bases at J, with 4 bases in the middle. The whole variable domain, remainder taken from reference TRBV3-1 and TRBJ1-5, is DTAVSQTPKYLVTQMGNDKSIKCEQNLGHDTMYWYKQDSKKFLKIMFSYNNKELIINETVPNRFSPKSPDKAHLNLHINSLELGDSAVYFCASSQEGNQPQHFGDGTRLSIL.

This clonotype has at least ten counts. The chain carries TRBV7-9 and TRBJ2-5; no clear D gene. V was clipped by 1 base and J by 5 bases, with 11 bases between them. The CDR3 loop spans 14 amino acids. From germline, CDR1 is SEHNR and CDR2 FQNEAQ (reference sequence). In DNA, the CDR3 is TGTGCCAGCAGCTTAGTCTGGGGTGGCGAGACCCAGTACTTC. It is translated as CASSLVWGGETQYF.

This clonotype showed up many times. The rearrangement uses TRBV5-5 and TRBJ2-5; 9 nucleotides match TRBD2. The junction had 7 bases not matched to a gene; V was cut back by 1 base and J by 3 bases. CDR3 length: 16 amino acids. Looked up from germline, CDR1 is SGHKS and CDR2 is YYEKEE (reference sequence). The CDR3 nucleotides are TGTGCCAGCAGCTTGTATTGGGCGGGGGGGGAAGAGACCCAGTACTTC. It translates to CASSLYWAGGEETQYF.

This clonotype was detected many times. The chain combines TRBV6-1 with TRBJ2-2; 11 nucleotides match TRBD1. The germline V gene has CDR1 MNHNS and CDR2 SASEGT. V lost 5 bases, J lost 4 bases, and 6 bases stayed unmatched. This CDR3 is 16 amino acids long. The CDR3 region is CASSRSGTGGTGELFF. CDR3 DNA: TGTGCCAGCAGTAGAAGTGGGACAGGGGGCACCGGGGAGCTGTTTTTT.

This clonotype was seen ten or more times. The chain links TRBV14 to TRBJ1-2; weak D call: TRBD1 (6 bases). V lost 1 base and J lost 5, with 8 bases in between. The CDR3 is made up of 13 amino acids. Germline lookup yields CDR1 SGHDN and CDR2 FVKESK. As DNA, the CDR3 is TGTGCCAGCAGCCAAGTCCAGGGGTATGGCTACACCTTC. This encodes CASSQVQGYGYTF.

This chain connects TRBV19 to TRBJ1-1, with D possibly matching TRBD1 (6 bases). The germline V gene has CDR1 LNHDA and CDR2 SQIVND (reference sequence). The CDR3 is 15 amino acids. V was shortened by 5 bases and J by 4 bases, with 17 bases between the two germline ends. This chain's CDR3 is CASSASGVSGTEAFF. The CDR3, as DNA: TGTGCCAGTAGTGCCTCAGGGGTTAGCGGCACTGAAGCTTTCTTT.